The TCR beta chain described here comes from a study of tumor-infiltrating lymphocytes in oesophageal squamous cell carcinoma. TCRdb called the PCR reads again in MiXCR, with one record for every CDR3 protein. The sample contains about 19,000 distinct CDR3 sequences, under 50% of which appear only once. Specimen: normal esophageal tissue next to the tumor. The clonotype was recovered from a male donor with esophageal squamous cell carcinoma.

The chain's CDR3 is CASSPLRGGMDEQFF. The CDR3, as DNA: TGTGCCAGCAGCCCCCTTCGAGGGGGAATGGATGAGCAGTTCTTC. The V and J genes are TRBV7-2 and TRBJ2-1, with a possible D match to TRBD1 (6 bases). Germline V gives CDR1 SGHTA, CDR2 FQGNSA. The CDR3 runs to 15 residues. V gave up 5 bases and J gave up 8 bases, with 19 bases separating them.